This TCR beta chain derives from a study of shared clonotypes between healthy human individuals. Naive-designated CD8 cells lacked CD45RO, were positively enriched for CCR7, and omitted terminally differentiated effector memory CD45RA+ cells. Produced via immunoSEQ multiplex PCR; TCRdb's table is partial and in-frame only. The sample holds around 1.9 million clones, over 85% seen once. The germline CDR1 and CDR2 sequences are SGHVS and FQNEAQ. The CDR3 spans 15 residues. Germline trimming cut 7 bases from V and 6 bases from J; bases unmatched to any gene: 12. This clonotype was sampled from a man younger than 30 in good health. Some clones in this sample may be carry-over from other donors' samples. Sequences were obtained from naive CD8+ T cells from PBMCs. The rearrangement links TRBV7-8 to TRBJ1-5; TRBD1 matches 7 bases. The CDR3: CASTTRGRWGQPQHF. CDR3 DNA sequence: TGTGCCAGCACGACCAGGGGGAGGTGGGGTCAGCCCCAGCATTTT.